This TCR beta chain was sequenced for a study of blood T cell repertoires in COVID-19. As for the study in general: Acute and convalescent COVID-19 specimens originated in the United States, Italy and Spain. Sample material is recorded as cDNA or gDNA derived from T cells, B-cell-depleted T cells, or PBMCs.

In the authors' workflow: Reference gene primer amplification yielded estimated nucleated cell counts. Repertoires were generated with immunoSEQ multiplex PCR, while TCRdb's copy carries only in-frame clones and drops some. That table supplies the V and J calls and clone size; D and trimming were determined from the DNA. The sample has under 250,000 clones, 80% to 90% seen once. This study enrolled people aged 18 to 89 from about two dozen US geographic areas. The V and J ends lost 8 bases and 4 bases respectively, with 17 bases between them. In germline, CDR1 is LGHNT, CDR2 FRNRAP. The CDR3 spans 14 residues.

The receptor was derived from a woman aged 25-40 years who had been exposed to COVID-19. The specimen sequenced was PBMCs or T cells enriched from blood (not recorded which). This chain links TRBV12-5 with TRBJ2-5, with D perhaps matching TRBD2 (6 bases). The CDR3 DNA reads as TGTGCTAGTCTCTGGGGGGATTTCATAGAGACCCAGTACTTC. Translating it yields CASLWGDFIETQYF.